The next 3 T cell receptor beta chains were all read from a single sample in a study of T cells in Graves' hyperthyroidism and ophthalmopathy. TCR beta CDR3 regions were amplified from RNA. Carried out on the TCR CDR3, a first-round RT-PCR used the HTBI primer set. TCRdb re-analysed the multiplex PCR reads in MiXCR, keeping a single row per CDR3 protein. Of around 700,000 distinct CDR3 sequences in the sample, approximately 36% were seen once. The sample taken for sequencing was blood. Source of these receptors: a middle-aged woman with Graves' hyperthyroidism.

Comment on this clonotype: A much larger clone lies a single base off, so this may be a read error. The gene calls are TRBV20-1 and TRBJ1-1; no firm D call. Germline V gives CDR1 DFQATT, CDR2 SNEGSKA (reference sequence). The CDR3 runs to 14 residues. V lost 2 bases and J lost 5, with 15 bases in between. In DNA, the CDR3 is TGCAGTGCTAGAAGGATAAGGCTGGGGACTGAAGCTTTCTTT. It specifies CSARRIRLGTEAFF.

The rearrangement links TRBV10-1 to TRBJ2-7; 7 bases are a match to TRBD2. The length of the CDR3 is 15 residues. The germline CDR1 and CDR2 sequences are WNHNN and SYGVQD (reference sequence). V trimming: 5 bases; J trimming: 3 bases; junction bases outside the gene matches: 10. CDR3 region: CASSQDTWGGYEQYF. CDR3 coding DNA: TGCGCCAGCAGTCAAGATACGTGGGGGGGCTACGAGCAGTACTTC.

Notes on this clonotype: One junction end does not reproduce the germline sequence, and a read error may be involved. The gene calls are TRBV25-1 and TRBJ1-2, with no clear D. The germline V gene has CDR1 MGHDK and CDR2 SYGVNS. The CDR3 spans 14 residues. DNA of the CDR3: TGTGCCGGCAGCACCCTAAATCGTATGGATGGCTACACCTTC. Its protein is CAGSTLNRMDGYTF.